The clone carrying this TCR beta chain was detected a few times. Its target is unknown. The read terminates 3 residues before the CDR3 end, so the remaining end is supplied by the germline J gene. The data were taken from a study of T cell clonality in common variable immunodeficiency. Study-wide findings and caveats: Common variable immunodeficiency TCR beta sequences reportedly had fewer deletions and N-nucleotide insertions. CVID subjects shared fewer TCRbeta clones than healthy controls did. CVID patient heterogeneity limited repertoire-clinical complication correlations.

The table came from immunoSEQ multiplex PCR; TCRdb's copy has only in-frame clones and leaves some out. Reported are approximately 28,000 clones, none seen only once; the ten largest carry 3.2%. The CDR3 extends over 15 amino acids. The germline V gene encodes CDR1 SGHVS and CDR2 FQNEAQ. Trimming shortened V by 6 bases and J by 3 bases, and 18 bases separated the two germline ends. No CVID subject was ill or on immunomodulatory drugs when sampled. Blood samples were heparinized, about 5 to 9 ml per donor. Sample: peripheral blood mononuclear cells. This TCR came from a human donor with common variable immunodeficiency. V and J are TRBV7-8 and TRBJ2-7, with D perhaps matching TRBD1 (5 bases). Partial CDR3 DNA: TGTGCCAGCAGTCCTCACTGGGGCAAGCTCTACGAG. Amino acids: CASSPHWGKLYE. The whole CDR3 reads CASSPHWGKLYEQYF.